This T cell receptor beta chain was identified in a study of T cell responses to AZD1222 COVID-19 vaccine (dated by TCRdb to 2020 to 2023). About the investigation overall: TCR sequencing covered more than 230 trial participants: 200 to 220 given two doses of AZD1222 and approximately 26 given two doses of MenACWY control vaccine. Trial participants were enrolled into age subgroups of 18-55, 56-69 and 70-plus years, which contained around 140, 26 and 57 TCR-sequenced participants, respectively. The paper's findings and limits, for the study overall: Participants were mostly white British, with more females than males. The authors suggested clonal diversity may have been underestimated. Epitopes outside the regions mutated in the B.1.351 and B.1.1.7 variants were reportedly recognized by nearly half of the unique spike-specific TCRs. The whole spike protein was spanned by vaccine-associated CD4 TCRs, and dominant responses were seen in regions 160-218 and 743-854. No day 14 peak-response samples were available, so repertoires were characterized only after the peak T cell response. Conclusions about previously exposed vaccinees are limited because only 5 or 6 AZD1222 recipients were SARS-CoV-2 seropositive at baseline. After two AZD1222 doses, spike-specific TCR breadth and depth were significantly higher than at day 0 and than in MenACWY recipients. In the small 56-69-year group, the increase in depth fell short of significance, most likely because of low power.

The CDR3 regions of human TCRbeta chains were analyzed by immunosequencing. The original methods were these. Repertoire TCRs were checked for matches against a reference library of SARS-CoV-2-specific TCRs that had been generated using the MIRA antigen-specificity platform. Breadth was defined as the fraction of unique TCRs that were SARS-CoV-2-associated. Depth was defined as the fraction of total T cells that were SARS-CoV-2-associated. Using the MIRA data, each spike-specific TCR was assigned both to the spike region to which the TCR was reactive and to a CD4 or CD8 class. Log10-transformed breadth and depth values were compared by one-way ANOVA with Sidak's multiple comparisons tests. The table comes from immuneACCESS by way of TCRdb, which keeps in-frame sequences with V and J called. Part of the clones is missing from these tables; in studies checked, under half for an unresolved V gene and the rest for unknown reasons. V and J calls and clone size are given by that table; D and trimming were obtained from the DNA. This sample gives about 150,000 clones in total; roughly 90% of them show up just once. Of the sample, 5% to 6% is held by the ten largest clones.

A remark on this clone: Its antigen is currently not known. Qualities for individual bases were not recorded, and no much larger clone is one base off.

Per the publication, the time point label means: baseline before first vaccination. According to the study, the label for this sample's treatment or condition signals: meningococcal conjugate vaccine given as trial control. Samples from vaccinated people were obtained from the UK trials COV001 and COV002, which included a single-blind randomized controlled phase 2/3 trial of AZD1222 (ChAdOx1 nCoV-19) in healthy adults. Trial participant PBMC samples were collected at day 0 and day 28 after the second dose for TCRbeta chain sequencing. The germline V and J ends show losses of 4 bases and 4 bases respectively, and no gene match explains 10 bases of the junction. CDR3 length: 18 amino acids, cysteine to phenylalanine. Kept here is only the CDR3 DNA, which spans 54 bases and is read in frame from base 1. Via the germline V gene (reference sequence), CDR1 is LNHDA and CDR2 SQIVND.

This sequence was found in an adult in good health. Sequenced material: peripheral blood, taken on day 0 of MenACWY control vaccination. The chain is made from TRBV19 and TRBJ2-3; TRBD2 lines up with 14 middle nucleotides. The CDR3 sequence is CASSTLGLAGASADTQYF. The nucleotide sequence is given as TGTGCCAGTAGTACCCTGGGACTAGCGGGAGCGAGCGCAGATACGCAGTATTTT.